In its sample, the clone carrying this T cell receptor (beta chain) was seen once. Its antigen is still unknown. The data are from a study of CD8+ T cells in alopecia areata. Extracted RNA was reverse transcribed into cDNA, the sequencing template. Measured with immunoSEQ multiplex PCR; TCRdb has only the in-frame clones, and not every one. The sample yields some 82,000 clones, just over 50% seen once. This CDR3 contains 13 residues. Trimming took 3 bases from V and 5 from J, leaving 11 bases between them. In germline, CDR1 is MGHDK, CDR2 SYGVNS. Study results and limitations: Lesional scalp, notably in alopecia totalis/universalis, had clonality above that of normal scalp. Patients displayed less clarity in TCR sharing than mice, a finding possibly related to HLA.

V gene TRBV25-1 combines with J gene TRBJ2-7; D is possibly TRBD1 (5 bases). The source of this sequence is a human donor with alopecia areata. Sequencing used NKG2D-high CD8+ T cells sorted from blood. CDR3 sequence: CASSDREEDEQYF. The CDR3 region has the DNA TGTGCCAGCAGTGACAGGGAAGAAGACGAGCAGTACTTC.